The following is a TCR beta chain sequence with its context. Its cognate antigen is unknown. Only in-frame clones appear in the TCRdb table, and some are missing; sequencing was by immunoSEQ multiplex PCR. The table includes 130,000 to 150,000 clones, just under 80% detected once. This entry comes from a study of PD-1 blockade in classical Hodgkin lymphoma. Whole-study results and caveats: Compared with healthy donors, newly diagnosed patients reportedly showed lower baseline TCR diversity.

Each patient experienced a relapse that followed autologous stem cell transplantation, and brentuximab vedotin exposure varied. The starting material was peripheral blood mononuclear cells (PBMCs), obtained before the second cycle of nivolumab. This sequence originates from a human donor with classical Hodgkin lymphoma.

The CDR3 sequence: CASSLGQGAIYEQYF. The CDR3 coding sequence is TGTGCCAGCTCACTTGGACAGGGGGCAATCTACGAGCAGTACTTC. The chain uses TRBV18 and TRBJ2-7; TRBD1 matches at 11 bases. This CDR3 region has 15 residues. CDR1 and CDR2 (germline): KGHSH, LQKENI. V shed 4 bases and J 3 bases; nucleotides not matched to a gene: 5. Together with reference TRBV18 and TRBJ2-7, the CDR3 gives the full variable domain: NAGVMQNPRHLVRRRGQEARLRCSPMKGHSHVYWYRQLPEEGLKFMVYLQKENIIDESGMPKERFSAEFPKEGPSILRIQQVVRGDSAAYFCASSLGQGAIYEQYFGPGTRLTVT.